A selection of T cell receptor beta chains follows, all from one sample in a study of beta chain features in type 1 diabetes. TCRdb's copy holds only in-frame clones and misses some; the assay was immunoSEQ multiplex PCR. Found here are over 150,000 clones, 10% to 13% of them singletons; the top ten hold more than 0.45%. The source material was central memory CD4+ T cells from blood. The receptors come from a man aged 25-45 years with type 1 diabetes. Both conserved end residues are part of each CDR3.

TRBJ2-2	TRBV27	17	CASSLLSSGAYTGELFF
TRBJ2-5	TRBV27	13	CASSLSRSETQYF
TRBJ1-1	TRBV30	16	CAWSDPQGQPNTEAFF
TRBJ2-7	TRBV5-6	16	CASSLSKRGPSYEQYF
TRBJ1-5	TRBV5-6	16	CASSLSGTGVSQPQHF
TRBJ1-1	TRBV6-6	14	CASSTRAGNTEAFF
TRBJ2-7	TRBV7-8	15	CASSLLSRSSYEQYF
TRBJ2-7	TRBV2	15	CASSEGRRMSDEQYF
TRBJ1-2	TRBV5-1	14	CASSPGQGAEGYTF
TRBJ1-2	TRBV28	15	CASTPSGNFNYGYTF
TRBJ1-2	TRBV4-2	16	CASSQGKGGTFYGYTF
TRBJ2-1	TRBV11-1	13	CASSTGQGNEQFF
TRBJ2-1	TRBV27	13	CATKLFGRQGQFF
TRBJ1-1	TRBV23-1	18	CASSQIYRGGESNTEAFF
TRBJ2-2	TRBV7-9	16	CASTPREAGYTGELFF
TRBJ2-7	TRBV2	13	CASSTGLAREQYF
TRBJ2-3	TRBV5-4	16	CASSLEGQGYTDTQYF
TRBJ2-5	TRBV5-5	12	CASSLAGETQYF
TRBJ2-7	TRBV4-2	14	CASSQRGAAYEQYF
TRBJ2-3	TRBV4-3	17	CASSQEFSPLGADTQYF
TRBJ2-3	TRBV15	14	CATSRDREGGTQYF
TRBJ2-5	TRBV28	15	CASILLGRGLGTQYF
TRBJ2-1	TRBV28	15	CASSLNLRPRDEQFF
TRBJ1-1	TRBV30	15	CAWGSWGRANTEAFF
TRBJ2-5	TRBV15	16	CATSREATGVAETQYF
TRBJ2-4	TRBV4-3	16	CASSQGRGLAKNIQYF
TRBJ2-5	TRBV29-1	12	CSVDQGRGNPYF
TRBJ2-1	TRBV29-1	14	CSVVRLAGANEQFF
TRBJ2-1	TRBV27	14	CASSRDRGVNEQFF